This TCR beta chain is from a study of OX40 agonist ivuxolimab in advanced cancers. Across the study: Three patients responded partially, comprising one with hepatocellular carcinoma and two with cutaneous melanoma. Study-level findings and limits: At 0.1 to 3.0 mg/kg and by week 6, clonal expansion occurred in CD4+ and CD8+ blood T cells.

Trimming cost V 5 bases and J 3 bases, with 11 bases left between them. Germline lookup yields CDR1 MNHEY and CDR2 SVGAGI. CDR3 length equals 13 residues. To note about this clone: Its antigen is unidentified.

The data were produced by immunoSEQ multiplex PCR, yet TCRdb's version contains in-frame clones alone and is incomplete. This sample has 43,000 or so clones, with 88% found just once. This TCR was sampled from an adult with an advanced solid tumor such as melanoma, head and neck, liver or kidney cancer. V and J are TRBV6-5 and TRBJ2-7; D is perhaps TRBD1 (6 bases). Sample: CD4+ or CD8+ T cells sorted from blood, taken in a trial of the OX40 agonist ivuxolimab. CDR3 amino acids: CASSQTGSYEQYF. CDR3 coding DNA: TGTGCCAGCAGTCAGACAGGAAGCTACGAGCAGTACTTC.